These T cell receptor beta chains were read from a single sample in a study of identical twins. From the 5' RACE reads, TCRdb called clonotypes with MiXCR, one entry per CDR3 protein. This table has about 890,000 distinct CDR3 sequences, around 12% appearing once. The same data also contributed to another study, on yellow fever vaccine responses in identical twins.

The sequenced sample consisted of PBMCs. The receptors derive from a woman aged 18 to 35 in good health. CDR3s include the opening cysteine and the closing phenylalanine or tryptophan. D genes are given only for firm matches. Clone size is not always given. Where it is, it says once, few, many or a class for expanded clones.

j_call: TRBJ2-2
v_call: TRBV7-8
d_call: TRBD2
clone_size: -
cdr3_nt: TGTGCCAGCAGCTTGATAGCGGGGAACACCGGGGAGCTGTTTTTT
cdr3_aa: CASSLIAGNTGELFF

j_call: TRBJ2-1
v_call: TRBV28
d_call: TRBD2
clone_size: many
cdr3_nt: TGTGCCAGCAGTCCAGTCCGGACTAGCGGGAGGGCCTACAATGAGCAGTTCTTC
cdr3_aa: CASSPVRTSGRAYNEQFF

j_call: TRBJ2-3
v_call: TRBV29-1
d_call: -
clone_size: few
cdr3_nt: TGCAGCGTTGGGAGGGACACAGATACGCAGTATTTT
cdr3_aa: CSVGRDTDTQYF

j_call: TRBJ2-1
v_call: TRBV7-2
d_call: -
clone_size: -
cdr3_nt: TGTGCCAGCAGCTTAGAAAGACTCTACAATGAGCAGTTCTTC
cdr3_aa: CASSLERLYNEQFF

j_call: TRBJ1-1
v_call: TRBV6-1
d_call: TRBD1
clone_size: -
cdr3_nt: TGTGCCAGCAGCCGACAGGGAAAATGGACTGAAGCTTTCTTT
cdr3_aa: CASSRQGKWTEAFF

j_call: TRBJ2-5
v_call: TRBV28
d_call: -
clone_size: many
cdr3_nt: TGTGCCAGCAGTTTCTACAATGGGGGACCTACCCAAGAGACCCAGTACTTC
cdr3_aa: CASSFYNGGPTQETQYF

j_call: TRBJ2-3
v_call: TRBV4-1
d_call: TRBD2
clone_size: -
cdr3_nt: TGCGCCAGCAGCCCAAGGGAGGGACTAGTCTTTTATAGCACAGATACGCAGTATTTT
cdr3_aa: CASSPREGLVFYSTDTQYF

j_call: TRBJ2-5
v_call: TRBV10-3
d_call: TRBD1
clone_size: many
cdr3_nt: TGTGCCATCAGCGACAGGGGAGAGACCCAGTACTTC
cdr3_aa: CAISDRGETQYF

j_call: TRBJ1-1
v_call: TRBV12-3/TRBV12-4
d_call: TRBD1
clone_size: many
cdr3_nt: TGTGCCAGCAGTACGACAGGGGGCGGCAGGAACACTGAAGCTTTCTTT
cdr3_aa: CASSTTGGGRNTEAFF

j_call: TRBJ2-1
v_call: TRBV7-3
d_call: -
clone_size: few
cdr3_nt: TGTGCCAGCAGCCCCAACTATTTGAGCTCCTACAATGAGCAGTTCTTC
cdr3_aa: CASSPNYLSSYNEQFF

j_call: TRBJ2-3
v_call: TRBV5-4
d_call: -
clone_size: -
cdr3_nt: TGTGCCAGCACCCTTTTCGGCACAGATACGCAGTATTTT
cdr3_aa: CASTLFGTDTQYF

j_call: TRBJ2-1
v_call: TRBV7-9
d_call: TRBD2
clone_size: -
cdr3_nt: TGTGCCAGCAGCCAGGGACTAGCGCTTGAGCAGTTCTTC
cdr3_aa: CASSQGLALEQFF

j_call: TRBJ2-7
v_call: TRBV7-8
d_call: TRBD1
clone_size: -
cdr3_nt: TGTGCCAGCAGCACCCGACAGGGGGCTTCATACGAGCAGTACTTC
cdr3_aa: CASSTRQGASYEQYF

j_call: TRBJ2-3
v_call: TRBV5-1
d_call: -
clone_size: -
cdr3_nt: TGCGCCAGCAGCTTGGAGGGGCATTCCACAGATACGCAGTATTTT
cdr3_aa: CASSLEGHSTDTQYF

j_call: TRBJ2-7
v_call: TRBV27
d_call: TRBD1
clone_size: -
cdr3_nt: TGTGCCAGCAGTGCCCACCCGCGGGACAGGGTTCGGGACGAGCAGTACTTC
cdr3_aa: CASSAHPRDRVRDEQYF

j_call: TRBJ2-3
v_call: TRBV20-1
d_call: TRBD2
clone_size: -
cdr3_nt: TGCAGTGCTGGCTGGGGGACTATTGGCACAGATACGCAGTATTTT
cdr3_aa: CSAGWGTIGTDTQYF

j_call: TRBJ2-1
v_call: TRBV5-1
d_call: TRBD2
clone_size: -
cdr3_nt: TGCGCCAGCAGCTTGGCCACTAGCGGGGGGGTCGGGCAGTTCTTC
cdr3_aa: CASSLATSGGVGQFF

j_call: TRBJ1-1
v_call: TRBV5-1
d_call: -
clone_size: many
cdr3_nt: TGCGCCAGCAGCTGGGGGTCTCAGAACACTGAAGCTTTCTTT
cdr3_aa: CASSWGSQNTEAFF

j_call: TRBJ2-7
v_call: TRBV5-1
d_call: TRBD2
clone_size: -
cdr3_nt: TGCGCCAGCAGCTTTGGACTAGTTTACGAGCAGTACTTC
cdr3_aa: CASSFGLVYEQYF

j_call: TRBJ2-1
v_call: TRBV10-3
d_call: TRBD2
clone_size: -
cdr3_nt: TGTGCCATCAGTGATCGACTAGCGGGAACTTCCTACAATGAGCAGTTCTTC
cdr3_aa: CAISDRLAGTSYNEQFF

j_call: TRBJ2-1
v_call: TRBV5-1
d_call: -
clone_size: few
cdr3_nt: TGCGCCAGCAGCTTGGACGGGACAGCGGGTGAGCAGTTCTTC
cdr3_aa: CASSLDGTAGEQFF

j_call: TRBJ2-2
v_call: TRBV7-9
d_call: TRBD1
clone_size: -
cdr3_nt: TGTGCCAGCAGGAGGGACAGGGGCTCAACCGGGGAGCTGTTTTTT
cdr3_aa: CASRRDRGSTGELFF

j_call: TRBJ2-3
v_call: TRBV6-5
d_call: TRBD2
clone_size: many
cdr3_nt: TGTGCCAGCAGTTTAAGACTAGCGGGAGGTCCAGATACGCAGTATTTT
cdr3_aa: CASSLRLAGGPDTQYF

j_call: TRBJ2-3
v_call: TRBV7-8
d_call: -
clone_size: -
cdr3_nt: TGTGCCAGCAGCTGGACCATAGGAGGCCCCGCAGATACGCAGTATTTT
cdr3_aa: CASSWTIGGPADTQYF

j_call: TRBJ1-1
v_call: TRBV12-3/TRBV12-4
d_call: -
clone_size: few
cdr3_nt: TGTGCCAGCAGCCGGGAAATCACTGAAGCTTTCTTT
cdr3_aa: CASSREITEAFF

j_call: TRBJ2-1
v_call: TRBV5-1
d_call: TRBD2
clone_size: -
cdr3_nt: TGCGCCAGCAGCCAACTAGCGGGGGCTAACGATGAGCAGTTCTTC
cdr3_aa: CASSQLAGANDEQFF

j_call: TRBJ2-2
v_call: TRBV20-1
d_call: TRBD1
clone_size: -
cdr3_nt: TGCAGTGCCCCACAGGGGGCGAACACCGGGGAGCTGTTTTTT
cdr3_aa: CSAPQGANTGELFF

j_call: TRBJ2-2
v_call: TRBV10-2
d_call: TRBD1
clone_size: few
cdr3_nt: TGCGCCAGCAGTGAACAAGGGGGCTCGACCGGGGAGCTGTTTTTT
cdr3_aa: CASSEQGGSTGELFF

j_call: TRBJ2-1
v_call: TRBV3-1
d_call: TRBD1
clone_size: -
cdr3_nt: TGTGCCAGCAGCCAGCTCCCGGGACAGGGGGCTCGCAATGAGCAGTTCTTC
cdr3_aa: CASSQLPGQGARNEQFF

j_call: TRBJ2-5
v_call: TRBV20-1
d_call: -
clone_size: few
cdr3_nt: TGCAGTGCTAGTAGGCCAGAGACCCAGTACTTC
cdr3_aa: CSASRPETQYF

j_call: TRBJ1-1
v_call: TRBV20-1
d_call: -
clone_size: few
cdr3_nt: TGCAGTGCTAGAGGTGGAGGAGGGGGGACTGAAGCTTTCTTT
cdr3_aa: CSARGGGGGTEAFF

j_call: TRBJ2-5
v_call: TRBV25-1
d_call: -
clone_size: many
cdr3_nt: TGTGCCAGCAGTGAATGGAGGGAAGAGACCCAGTACTTC
cdr3_aa: CASSEWREETQYF

j_call: TRBJ1-1
v_call: TRBV28
d_call: -
clone_size: few
cdr3_nt: TGTGCCAGCAGTTTTGTTTCTGGGGCAGGGTGGCGCCCTGAAGCTTTCTTT
cdr3_aa: CASSFVSGAGWRPEAFF

j_call: TRBJ2-5
v_call: TRBV7-2
d_call: TRBD1
clone_size: few
cdr3_nt: TGTGCCAGCAGCTTATTGACAGGGATTGGGAAGACCCAGTACTTC
cdr3_aa: CASSLLTGIGKTQYF

j_call: TRBJ1-1
v_call: TRBV27
d_call: TRBD1
clone_size: few
cdr3_nt: TGTGCCAGCAGCCGTGACAGGGCGACCACTGAAGCTTTCTTT
cdr3_aa: CASSRDRATTEAFF

j_call: TRBJ2-5
v_call: TRBV3-1
d_call: TRBD2
clone_size: -
cdr3_nt: TGTGCCAGCAGCCTGTCTTGGGACGAGGGAGGGGAAGAGACCCAGTACTTC
cdr3_aa: CASSLSWDEGGEETQYF

j_call: TRBJ2-1
v_call: TRBV12-3/TRBV12-4
d_call: TRBD2
clone_size: few
cdr3_nt: TGTGCCAGCACCCTATCTATCTGGCTAGCGGGAGTATGCAATGAGCAGTTCTTC
cdr3_aa: CASTLSIWLAGVCNEQFF

j_call: TRBJ2-1
v_call: TRBV24-1
d_call: TRBD1
clone_size: few
cdr3_nt: TGTGCCACCAGTGATTTTGGACAGGGGAACCACGATGAGCAGTTCTTC
cdr3_aa: CATSDFGQGNHDEQFF

j_call: TRBJ1-5
v_call: TRBV7-8
d_call: -
clone_size: many
cdr3_nt: TGTGCCAGCAGCTTAGGTCTCGACAATCAGCCCCAGCATTTT
cdr3_aa: CASSLGLDNQPQHF

j_call: TRBJ1-1
v_call: TRBV4-1
d_call: -
clone_size: many
cdr3_nt: TGCGCCAGCTTAGGGAACACTGAAGCTTTCTTT
cdr3_aa: CASLGNTEAFF

j_call: TRBJ2-1
v_call: TRBV29-1
d_call: -
clone_size: few
cdr3_nt: TGCAGCGTTGCCCCAGGGGTAACTTCTAACTACAATGAGCAGTTCTTC
cdr3_aa: CSVAPGVTSNYNEQFF

j_call: TRBJ2-2
v_call: TRBV27
d_call: -
clone_size: -
cdr3_nt: TGTGCCAGCAGCAGAAAAGGGGGAGCGGTCACCGGGGAGCTGTTTTTT
cdr3_aa: CASSRKGGAVTGELFF

j_call: TRBJ1-4
v_call: TRBV4-1
d_call: TRBD1
clone_size: few
cdr3_nt: TGCGCCAGCAGCCAAGACCCGACAGGGGGGCATGAAAAACTGTTTTTT
cdr3_aa: CASSQDPTGGHEKLFF

j_call: TRBJ2-3
v_call: TRBV24-1
d_call: TRBD2
clone_size: few
cdr3_nt: TGTGCCACCAGTAGGCCTGGCGGGAGTGTTGGAGATACGCAGTATTTT
cdr3_aa: CATSRPGGSVGDTQYF

j_call: TRBJ1-4
v_call: TRBV2
d_call: TRBD1
clone_size: few
cdr3_nt: TGTGCCAGCACCGGTGGGACAGGGGCCTCCGGGGATGAAAAACTGTTTTTT
cdr3_aa: CASTGGTGASGDEKLFF

j_call: TRBJ2-1
v_call: TRBV4-1
d_call: -
clone_size: few
cdr3_nt: TGCGCCAGCAGCCAAGATCGACTAGAGAGCTCCTACAATGAGCAGTTCTTC
cdr3_aa: CASSQDRLESSYNEQFF

j_call: TRBJ2-7
v_call: TRBV7-9
d_call: -
clone_size: -
cdr3_nt: TGTGCCAGCTCCCGAAGGACCGGCGAGGCGGACGAGCAGTACTTC
cdr3_aa: CASSRRTGEADEQYF

j_call: TRBJ2-1
v_call: TRBV7-3
d_call: -
clone_size: many
cdr3_nt: TGTGCCAGCAGCTTACGACCATACAATGAGCAGTTCTTC
cdr3_aa: CASSLRPYNEQFF

j_call: TRBJ2-7
v_call: TRBV20-1
d_call: TRBD2
clone_size: few
cdr3_nt: TGCAGTGCTAGGGTAGCGGGAGGTTTGTACGAGCAGTACTTC
cdr3_aa: CSARVAGGLYEQYF

j_call: TRBJ2-5
v_call: TRBV7-9
d_call: -
clone_size: few
cdr3_nt: TGTGCCAGCAGCCCCGAGGGGGAAGAGACCCAGTACTTC
cdr3_aa: CASSPEGEETQYF

j_call: TRBJ2-5
v_call: TRBV24-1
d_call: TRBD1
clone_size: many
cdr3_nt: TGTGCCACCAGCCCGGGACAGCCTACTGAAGAGACCCAGTACTTC
cdr3_aa: CATSPGQPTEETQYF

j_call: TRBJ2-5
v_call: TRBV12-3/TRBV12-4
d_call: -
clone_size: many
cdr3_nt: TGTGCCAGCAGTTTTTTCAGAAACCAAGAGACCCAGTACTTC
cdr3_aa: CASSFFRNQETQYF